There are many counts of the clone carrying this T cell receptor (beta chain). The data were taken from a study of spatial heterogeneity in lung cancer. CDR1 is SGDLS and CDR2 is YYNGEE in the germline V gene. The CDR3 sequence is 19 residues long. The junction had 16 bases not matched to a gene; V was cut back by 1 base and J by 1 base. A distinct unique molecular identifier was carried by each TCR cDNA molecule. Via MiXCR, TCRdb re-called the 5' RACE reads, giving one row per CDR3 protein. This sample has approximately 40,000 distinct CDR3 sequences, with approximately 5.2% found just once. Described time point: sample taken at primary tumor resection.

The receptor was isolated from a female donor with early-stage non-small cell lung cancer. Sequencing used PBMCs, obtained at surgery. The genes are TRBV9 and TRBJ1-1; 7 nucleotides match TRBD1. CDR3 bases: TGTGCCAGCAGCGTATCCGATCCGGGACAGCTAGATCAGAACACTGAAGCTTTCTTT. It is translated as CASSVSDPGQLDQNTEAFF.